Reported below is one T cell receptor beta chain. This sample includes further DNA sequences coding for the same CDR3. CDR3 size: 13 residues. V lost 1 base and J lost 7; bases outside the gene matches: 3. Per germline, CDR1 SGHTA and CDR2 FQGNSA. This entry belongs to a study of Ad26.COV2.S vaccination and SARS-CoV-2 variants. Treatment: around 19 received Ad26.COV2.S at low or high dose, single or two shots; 5 received placebo; per-sample allocation not given. Collection of the samples took place on day 63 after the first injection of vaccine or placebo. Assay used: immunoSEQ multiplex PCR; TCRdb lists only in-frame clones, some missing. The table shows under 300,000 clones, with around 90% occurring only once.

The chain combines TRBV7-2 with TRBJ2-5, with 7 nucleotides matching TRBD2. The TCR sequence derives from a person aged 18 to 65 who received the Ad26.COV2.S COVID-19 vaccine or a placebo. Sequenced here: peripheral blood, sampled in a trial of Ad26.COV2.S vaccine versus placebo. The CDR3 is CASSLGPGGTQYF. The CDR3 coding sequence is TGTGCCAGCAGCTTAGGTCCGGGAGGGACCCAGTACTTC.